The T cell receptor beta chain under discussion was sequenced for a study of shared clonotypes between healthy human individuals. Germline lookup yields CDR1 MGHDK and CDR2 SYGVNS. The CDR3 is 13 residues long. V shed 8 bases and J 2 bases; nucleotides not matched to a gene: 5. Regarding this clone: Its specificity is not known.

Sequencing was at deep level. Generated by immunoSEQ multiplex PCR, the TCRdb table keeps only in-frame clones and is missing some. The data contain some 1.1 million clones, about 80% of them singletons. Regarding the study as a whole: Shared clonotypes: about 4.6% naive CD4, around 3.4% naive CD8, less than 2.5% memory CD4, under 0.45% memory CD8. Memory subsets generally showed lower estimated richness than naive subsets.

This sequence joins TRBV25-1 and TRBJ2-7; 8 bases fit TRBD1. The sequenced sample was memory CD4+ T cells from PBMCs. The subset is: CD45RA-negative fraction. This sequence originates from a young man in good health. Some clones in this sample may be carry-over from other donors' samples. CDR3 DNA sequence: TGTGCCAGCGGGGGACAGGTACCCTACGAGCAGTACTTC. It encodes CASGGQVPYEQYF.